This T cell receptor (beta chain) was sequenced for a study of T-cell memory formation after mild COVID-19. Study information: TCR clusters mostly belonged to single donors.

In TCRdb, the 5' RACE reads were re-called with MiXCR into one record per CDR3 protein. The table has roughly 250,000 distinct CDR3 sequences, 15% to 20% seen once. Trimming cost V 5 bases and J 4 bases, with 14 bases left between them. This CDR3 is 13 amino acids long. Germline V gene sequence: CDR1 DFQATT, CDR2 SNEGSKA (reference sequence). This clonotype was counted a few times. No antigen is known for it. General study points: Clones contracting over day 15 to 85 were CD4/CD8 balanced, with later expanders leaning CD4+. Clones from the second wave (peaking day 37) had unconfirmed SARS-CoV-2 specificity.

The chain uses TRBV20-1 and TRBJ1-1; D is unclear. Sequenced material: PBMCs or a T cell subset sorted from them (not recorded which). The sequence was collected from a man aged 18 to 29 who had mild COVID-19 (a few samples of this study predate the infection). Cell type and time point are not known. Here the CDR3 reads CSAGVRVVTEAFF. Here the CDR3 DNA reads TGCAGTGCTGGAGTTAGGGTGGTCACTGAAGCTTTCTTT.